Listed below are T cell receptor beta chains from one sample, sequenced in a study of patients and donors after allogeneic stem cell transplantation. TCRdb re-analysed the RT-PCR reads in MiXCR, keeping a single row per CDR3 protein. This sample yields about 87,000 distinct CDR3 sequences, of which approximately 5.2% are seen a single time; roughly 2.5% belongs to the top ten. Sequenced: blood, either unsorted or a sorted T cell fraction (not recorded which). All receptors come from a human donor who was either an allogeneic HSCT recipient or a stem cell or donor lymphocyte infusion donor (not recorded which). It is not recorded whose cells these are; they may come from a transplant donor. The CDR3 runs from the conserved cysteine through the conserved F or W. Each record gives: CDR3 length, D gene, J gene, clone size, V gene, CDR3 DNA, CDR3 protein. The D gene is left open where the match is weak. Expanded clones get a size class; other rows say once, few or many, or leave the size out.

length: 14
D: TRBD1
J: TRBJ2-2
size: many
V: TRBV15
DNA: TGTGCCACACAGGGACAGGCAAAAACCGGGGAGCTGTTTTTT
CDR3: CATQGQAKTGELFF

length: 15
D: -
J: TRBJ2-7
size: -
V: TRBV5-1
DNA: TGCGCCAGCAGCCGAGGTCACACGAGCTCCTACGAGCAGTACTTC
CDR3: CASSRGHTSSYEQYF

length: 12
D: TRBD1
J: TRBJ1-1
size: few
V: TRBV27
DNA: TGTGCCAGTAGTACCCAGGGGGAGAGAGCTTTCTTT
CDR3: CASSTQGERAFF

length: 15
D: TRBD2
J: TRBJ2-1
size: many
V: TRBV7-3
DNA: TGTGCCAGCAGCCCACTAGCGGGAGGGATCTATGAGCAGTTCTTC
CDR3: CASSPLAGGIYEQFF

length: 14
D: -
J: TRBJ2-1
size: once
V: TRBV20-1
DNA: TGCAGATGTAGAAGCTCTAGCGACTACAATGAGCAGTTCTTC
CDR3: CRCRSSSDYNEQFF

length: 16
D: -
J: TRBJ1-4
size: -
V: TRBV5-1
DNA: TGCGCCAGCAGCTTGGACCCCCAGGGTGTCGGTGAAAAACTGTTTTTT
CDR3: CASSLDPQGVGEKLFF

length: 19
D: TRBD1
J: TRBJ1-4
size: -
V: TRBV5-4
DNA: TGTGCCAGCGGCTCGTTACCGGGACAGGGACTTGCAACTAATGAAAAACTGTTTTTT
CDR3: CASGSLPGQGLATNEKLFF

length: 14
D: TRBD1
J: TRBJ2-1
size: many
V: TRBV15
DNA: TGTGCCACCAGCAGTAGGGACAGGGGGTATGAGCAGTTCTTC
CDR3: CATSSRDRGYEQFF

length: 15
D: -
J: TRBJ2-3
size: many
V: TRBV7-2
DNA: TGTGCCAGCAGCTTAGGCCCGACTCTCCCGGGTACGCAGTATTTT
CDR3: CASSLGPTLPGTQYF

length: 16
D: TRBD2
J: TRBJ2-1
size: few
V: TRBV6-5
DNA: TGTGCCAGCAGTTACTCACCGGGACTAGACGATAATGAGCAGTTCTTC
CDR3: CASSYSPGLDDNEQFF

length: 13
D: -
J: TRBJ2-1
size: medium-sized
V: TRBV5-6
DNA: TGTGCCAGCAGCCCGCCCCCCCCTGGTGAGCAGTTCTTC
CDR3: CASSPPPPGEQFF

length: 15
D: -
J: TRBJ2-1
size: few
V: TRBV7-9
DNA: TGTGCCAGCAACATTAGGGGGCGCGGGGGCAATGAGCAGTTCTTC
CDR3: CASNIRGRGGNEQFF

length: 17
D: -
J: TRBJ1-5
size: few
V: TRBV15
DNA: TGTGCCACCAGCAAGTCCCCGCGGAAATATAGCAATCAGCCCCAGCATTTT
CDR3: CATSKSPRKYSNQPQHF

length: 14
D: -
J: TRBJ1-3
size: few
V: TRBV3-1
DNA: TGTGCCAGCAGCCGGGGACATTCTGGAAACACCATATATTTT
CDR3: CASSRGHSGNTIYF

length: 14
D: TRBD2
J: TRBJ2-3
size: -
V: TRBV30
DNA: TGTGCCTTAACTAGCGGGAGCCTATTGGATACGCAGTATTTT
CDR3: CALTSGSLLDTQYF

length: 15
D: -
J: TRBJ2-1
size: -
V: TRBV7-6
DNA: TGTGACAGCAGCTTAATTACTCTCGCGGGGTTTGAGCAGTTCTTC
CDR3: CDSSLITLAGFEQFF

length: 14
D: -
J: TRBJ1-1
size: -
V: TRBV6-1
DNA: TGTGCCAGCAGTGAATCGCAGGGTGGCACTGAAGCTTTCTTT
CDR3: CASSESQGGTEAFF

length: 14
D: -
J: TRBJ1-1
size: -
V: TRBV20-1
DNA: TGCAGTGCACCGCCCCTCGGCGGGGACACTGAAGCTTTCTTT
CDR3: CSAPPLGGDTEAFF

length: 14
D: -
J: TRBJ1-2
size: many
V: TRBV19
DNA: TGTGCCAGTAGTACGGTGACGTTGGGATCTGGCTACACCTTC
CDR3: CASSTVTLGSGYTF

length: 19
D: TRBD1
J: TRBJ1-1
size: many
V: TRBV20-1
DNA: TGCAGTGCTTCTAGACCGGGACAGGGGGCCACTTGGATGAACACTGAAGCTTTCTTT
CDR3: CSASRPGQGATWMNTEAFF

length: 15
D: TRBD1
J: TRBJ1-2
size: -
V: TRBV28
DNA: TGTGTCAGCAGTTCCAGGGACAGGTCGGCATATGGCTACACCTTC
CDR3: CVSSSRDRSAYGYTF

length: 15
D: -
J: TRBJ2-7
size: many
V: TRBV10-3
DNA: TGTGCCATCAGTGAGTCGGCCCGAGAGAAGGGTGAGCAGTACTTC
CDR3: CAISESAREKGEQYF

length: 13
D: -
J: TRBJ2-7
size: many
V: TRBV29-1
DNA: TGCAGCGTTGATGCGGGCGGCAACTACGAGCAGTACTTC
CDR3: CSVDAGGNYEQYF

length: 13
D: -
J: TRBJ2-7
size: many
V: TRBV20-1
DNA: TGCAGTGCTAGGAGTCGTGGGGGCGGAGGGCAGTACTTC
CDR3: CSARSRGGGGQYF

length: 15
D: TRBD1
J: TRBJ2-7
size: many
V: TRBV6-1
DNA: TGTGCCAGCAGCGGGGACAGCCCGAGCTCCTACGAGCAGTACTTC
CDR3: CASSGDSPSSYEQYF

length: 15
D: -
J: TRBJ1-1
size: many
V: TRBV7-2
DNA: TGTGCCAGCAGCTTAACTTTTAGAGGAGACACTGAAGCTTTCTTT
CDR3: CASSLTFRGDTEAFF

length: 13
D: -
J: TRBJ1-3
size: many
V: TRBV9
DNA: TGTGCCAGCAGCCCCTCAGCAGAGGGAAGCATATATTTT
CDR3: CASSPSAEGSIYF

length: 16
D: -
J: TRBJ1-1
size: many
V: TRBV5-1
DNA: TGCGCCAGCAGCTTGGCGGGGGTCCGCATGAACACTGAAGCTTTCTTT
CDR3: CASSLAGVRMNTEAFF

length: 17
D: -
J: TRBJ2-1
size: many
V: TRBV12-3/TRBV12-4
DNA: TGTGCCAGCAGCCCCCTCCCGGGACGGGGCTCCTACAATGAGCAGTTCTTC
CDR3: CASSPLPGRGSYNEQFF

length: 13
D: -
J: TRBJ1-5
size: many
V: TRBV9
DNA: TGTGCCAGCAGCGTAGTAGGGGATCAGCCCCAGCATTTT
CDR3: CASSVVGDQPQHF

length: 19
D: TRBD1
J: TRBJ1-2
size: many
V: TRBV4-1
DNA: TGCGCCAGCAGCCAAGAATGGCCGGGACAGGGGGCCCGGTACTATGGCTACACCTTC
CDR3: CASSQEWPGQGARYYGYTF

length: 14
D: -
J: TRBJ2-1
size: many
V: TRBV5-6
DNA: TGTGCCAGCAGCTTGGTTCCCACCGGGGGTGAGCAGTTCTTC
CDR3: CASSLVPTGGEQFF

length: 13
D: -
J: TRBJ2-5
size: -
V: TRBV21-1
DNA: TGTGCCAGCGCGACAGGGGGCCAAGAGACCCAGTACTTC
CDR3: CASATGGQETQYF

length: 17
D: -
J: TRBJ2-1
size: many
V: TRBV3-1
DNA: TGTGCCAGCAGCCAAGAAAAGGTCTCTAGGACAAAAAATGAGCAGTTCTTC
CDR3: CASSQEKVSRTKNEQFF

length: 13
D: -
J: TRBJ1-5
size: many
V: TRBV20-1
DNA: TGCAGTGCTATGAACAGGGGCAATCAGCCCCAGCATTTT
CDR3: CSAMNRGNQPQHF

length: 14
D: TRBD2
J: TRBJ2-1
size: few
V: TRBV5-1
DNA: TGCGCCAGCAGCTTTAGCGGGAGGGAGAATGAGCAGTTCTTC
CDR3: CASSFSGRENEQFF

length: 15
D: TRBD1
J: TRBJ2-2
size: many
V: TRBV15
DNA: TGTGCCACCAGCAGTGGGACAGGGGATACCGGGGAGCTGTTTTTT
CDR3: CATSSGTGDTGELFF

length: 14
D: -
J: TRBJ1-6
size: many
V: TRBV20-1
DNA: TGCAGTGCTAGAGATGCAGGGTACGGTTCACCCCTCCACTTT
CDR3: CSARDAGYGSPLHF

length: 18
D: -
J: TRBJ2-2
size: many
V: TRBV4-1
DNA: TGCGCCAGCAGCCCCCTGGGATGGGGGTTGGGAAACACCGGGGAGCTGTTTTTT
CDR3: CASSPLGWGLGNTGELFF

length: 14
D: TRBD1
J: TRBJ1-1
size: many
V: TRBV2
DNA: TGTGCCAGCAGATCTCGACAGGGGGGGACTGAAGCTTTCTTT
CDR3: CASRSRQGGTEAFF

length: 16
D: -
J: TRBJ2-7
size: many
V: TRBV2
DNA: TGTGCCAGCAGTGAAGCGAGGGGGGGAGATCGGTACGAGCAGTACTTC
CDR3: CASSEARGGDRYEQYF

length: 15
D: -
J: TRBJ2-1
size: few
V: TRBV11-3
DNA: TGTGCCAGCAGCTTAGGCGGGTACTCCTACAATGAGCAGTTCTTC
CDR3: CASSLGGYSYNEQFF

length: 17
D: TRBD1
J: TRBJ1-5
size: few
V: TRBV6-1
DNA: TGTGCCAGCAGGGGTCCACAGCGGACAGGCAGCAATCAGCCCCAGCATTTT
CDR3: CASRGPQRTGSNQPQHF

length: 14
D: -
J: TRBJ2-7
size: many
V: TRBV7-2
DNA: TGTGCCAGCAGCCCTTTCCAGGGGCCCTACGAGCAGTACTTC
CDR3: CASSPFQGPYEQYF

length: 18
D: -
J: TRBJ2-1
size: many
V: TRBV4-1
DNA: TGCGCCAGCAGCCCCTTACCCAAGACAATTAGCTCCTACAATGAGCAGTTCTTC
CDR3: CASSPLPKTISSYNEQFF